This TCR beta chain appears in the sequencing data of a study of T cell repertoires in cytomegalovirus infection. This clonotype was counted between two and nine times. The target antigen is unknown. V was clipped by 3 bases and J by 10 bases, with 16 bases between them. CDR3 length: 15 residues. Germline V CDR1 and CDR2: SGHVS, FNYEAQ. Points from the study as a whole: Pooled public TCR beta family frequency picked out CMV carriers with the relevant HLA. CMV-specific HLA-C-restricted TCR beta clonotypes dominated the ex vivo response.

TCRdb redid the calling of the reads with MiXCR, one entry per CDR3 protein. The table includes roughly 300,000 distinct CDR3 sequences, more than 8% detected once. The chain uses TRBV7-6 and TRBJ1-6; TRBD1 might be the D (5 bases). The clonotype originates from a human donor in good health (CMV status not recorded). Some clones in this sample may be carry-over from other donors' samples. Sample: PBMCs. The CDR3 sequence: CASSLRGPSQSPLHF. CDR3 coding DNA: TGTGCCAGCAGCTTGAGGGGACCAAGCCAATCACCCCTCCACTTT.